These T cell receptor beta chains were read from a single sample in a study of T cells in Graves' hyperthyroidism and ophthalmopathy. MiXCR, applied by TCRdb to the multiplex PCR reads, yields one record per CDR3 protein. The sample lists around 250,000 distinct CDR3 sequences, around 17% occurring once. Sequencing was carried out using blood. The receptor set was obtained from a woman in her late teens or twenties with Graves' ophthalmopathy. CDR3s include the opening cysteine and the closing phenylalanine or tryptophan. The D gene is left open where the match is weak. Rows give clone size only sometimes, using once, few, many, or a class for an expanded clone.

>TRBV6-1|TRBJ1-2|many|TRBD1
TGTGCCAGCAGTTATTCAGGACAGGGGATCGGGGGCTACACCTTC
CASSYSGQGIGGYTF
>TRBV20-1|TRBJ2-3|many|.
TGCAGTGCTAGGTGGATGCGGAGGACAGATACGCAGTATTTT
CSARWMRRTDTQYF
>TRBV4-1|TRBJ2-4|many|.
TGCGCCAGCAGCCAAGTAGGTGGTAGCGGTACCAAAAACATTCAGTACTTC
CASSQVGGSGTKNIQYF
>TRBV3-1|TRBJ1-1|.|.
TGTGCCAGCAGCCAAGGGGGGGGGTACCCCACTGAAGCTTTCTTT
CASSQGGGYPTEAFF
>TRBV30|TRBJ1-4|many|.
TGTGCCTGGAGTGTTCTGGCAGGGCCTAATGAAAAACTGTTTTTT
CAWSVLAGPNEKLFF
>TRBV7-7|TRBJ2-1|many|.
TGTGCTAGCAGCTTACTGCGAAGCTCCTACAATGAGCAGTTCTTC
CASSLLRSSYNEQFF
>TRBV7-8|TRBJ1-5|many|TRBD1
TGTGCCAGCAGCTCCTCAGGGGGAACCAATCAGCCCCAGCATTTT
CASSSSGGTNQPQHF
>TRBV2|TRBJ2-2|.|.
TGTGCCAGCACCAGGGAGGTAGGGGGCACCGGGGAGCTGTTTTTT
CASTREVGGTGELFF
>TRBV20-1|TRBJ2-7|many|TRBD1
TGCAGTGCCCCCCGGGGCCAGGGGGTCCCGTACGAGCAGTACTTC
CSAPRGQGVPYEQYF
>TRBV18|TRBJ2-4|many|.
TGTGCCAGCTCCCGCCAGTTCGGGGCAAGGAGGTACTTC
CASSRQFGARRYF
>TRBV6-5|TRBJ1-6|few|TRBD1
TGTGCCAGCAGTTACTTCCGGGACAGAAATTCACCCCTCCACTTT
CASSYFRDRNSPLHF
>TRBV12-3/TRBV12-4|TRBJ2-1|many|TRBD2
TGTGCCAGCAGTTTACGGGCTAGCGGGGGAAATGAGCAGTTCTTC
CASSLRASGGNEQFF
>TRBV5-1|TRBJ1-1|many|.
TGCGCCAGCACTACAGGGAGGATGAACACTGAAGCTTTCTTT
CASTTGRMNTEAFF
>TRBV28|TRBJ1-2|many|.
TGTGCCAGCAGCCGAAACATGGGAGGCTACACCTTC
CASSRNMGGYTF
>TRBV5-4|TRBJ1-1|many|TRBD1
TGTGCCAGCAGCTCACCAGGGGGGAACACTGAAGCTTTCTTT
CASSSPGGNTEAFF
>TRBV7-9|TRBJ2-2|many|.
TGTGCCAGCAGCCTACAACCGGGACTGGTGAACACCGGGGAGCTGTTTTTT
CASSLQPGLVNTGELFF
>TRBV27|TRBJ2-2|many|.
TGTGCCAGCACCGCGAGTCAGGGGAACACCGGGGAGCTGTTTTTT
CASTASQGNTGELFF
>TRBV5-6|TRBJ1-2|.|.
TGTGCCAGCAGCTTGGCTCAGGGAAGGAATAATTTCTACACCTTC
CASSLAQGRNNFYTF
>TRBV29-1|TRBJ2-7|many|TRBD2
TGCAGCGTTGAATTATTAGCGGGGGTGCGGTCTAACGAGCAGTACTTC
CSVELLAGVRSNEQYF
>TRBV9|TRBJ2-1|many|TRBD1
TGTGCCAGCAGTCTCACAGGGGACCGATTCTACAATGAGCAGTTCTTC
CASSLTGDRFYNEQFF
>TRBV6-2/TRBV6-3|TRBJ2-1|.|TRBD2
TGTGCCAGCAGTAAAAGACTAGCGGGAGGATCTGAGCAGTTCTTC
CASSKRLAGGSEQFF
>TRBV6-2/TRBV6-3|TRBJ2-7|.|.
TGTGCCAGCAGAGTGACAGAGCTCGGGTCCTACGAGCAGTACTTC
CASRVTELGSYEQYF
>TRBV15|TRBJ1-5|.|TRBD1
TGTGCCACCGCCTCGGGACAGCTTTATAGCAATCAGCCCCAGCATTTT
CATASGQLYSNQPQHF
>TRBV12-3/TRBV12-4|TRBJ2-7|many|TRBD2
TGTGCCAGCAGTTTAGGGACCCGACTAGCGGACTCCTACGAGCAGTACTTC
CASSLGTRLADSYEQYF
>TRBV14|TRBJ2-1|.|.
TGTGCCAGCAGCCGGCCTAATCTGGCAGGGGCTTACAATGAGCAGTTCTTC
CASSRPNLAGAYNEQFF
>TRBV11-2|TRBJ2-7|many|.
TGTGCCAGCAGCTTAAAAGTCGGGGAGCAGTACTTC
CASSLKVGEQYF
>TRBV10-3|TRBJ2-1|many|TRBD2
TGTGCCATCAGTGCATGGAGTCGAGCGGGGTACAATGAGCAGTTCTTC
CAISAWSRAGYNEQFF
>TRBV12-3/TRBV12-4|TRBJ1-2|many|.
TGTGCCAGCAGCTCCACAGACAGGAGTAACTATGGCTACACCTTC
CASSSTDRSNYGYTF
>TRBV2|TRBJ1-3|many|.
TGTGCCAGCAGTGAACCCCAGGAGGACCGCTCTGGAAACACCATATATTTT
CASSEPQEDRSGNTIYF
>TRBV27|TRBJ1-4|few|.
TGTGCCAGCAGTTTCCGCGGACTAGGGGTTGAAAAACTGTTTTTT
CASSFRGLGVEKLFF